The rows below give T cell receptor beta chains drawn from one sample of a study of blood T cell repertoires in COVID-19. Profiled with immunoSEQ multiplex PCR; TCRdb holds only in-frame clones, not every one. This table has over 300,000 clones, 89% appearing once. The sequenced sample consisted of PBMCs or T cells enriched from blood (not recorded which). All receptors come from a woman aged 40 to 50 who had recovered from COVID-19. The CDR3 runs from the conserved cysteine through the conserved F or W. Fields, in order: CDR3 protein, CDR3 DNA, V gene, clone size, J gene, CDR3 length, D gene. D genes are given only for firm matches. Clone size is given for some rows only: seen once, a few or many times, or a class if the clone is expanded.

CDR3: CASSLRVSSNTGELFF; DNA: TGTGCCAGTAGCCTCCGGGTTAGCTCGAACACCGGGGAGCTGTTTTTT; V: TRBV19; size: once; J: TRBJ2-2; length: 16; D: NA
CDR3: CASRLDSSYNSPLHF; DNA: TGTGCCAGCAGACTGGACAGTTCCTATAATTCACCCCTCCACTTT; V: TRBV28; size: NA; J: TRBJ1-6; length: 15; D: NA
CDR3: CASSIRRQRGNGDTQYF; DNA: TGTGCCAGTAGTATAAGACGCCAGCGGGGGAATGGAGATACGCAGTATTTT; V: TRBV19; size: NA; J: TRBJ2-3; length: 17; D: TRBD2
CDR3: CASSSLTGGYNSPLHF; DNA: TGTGCCAGCAGCTCCCTAACAGGGGGCTATAATTCACCCCTCCACTTT; V: TRBV7-8; size: once; J: TRBJ1-6; length: 16; D: TRBD1
CDR3: CATLGGQHF; DNA: TGTGCCACCCTCGGAGGACAGCATTTT; V: TRBV24-1; size: once; J: TRBJ1-5; length: 9; D: NA
CDR3: CASSQLRTGGYGYTF; DNA: TGCGCCAGCAGCCAACTACGGACAGGGGGATATGGCTACACCTTC; V: TRBV4-3; size: NA; J: TRBJ1-2; length: 15; D: TRBD1
CDR3: CASSVARQGGEQYF; DNA: TGCGCCAGCAGTGTCGCGAGACAGGGTGGCGAGCAGTACTTC; V: TRBV10-1; size: NA; J: TRBJ2-7; length: 14; D: TRBD1
CDR3: CASSSGTGGAWDEQYF; DNA: TGTGCCAGCAGCTCCGGGACAGGGGGCGCGTGGGACGAGCAGTACTTC; V: TRBV7-9; size: NA; J: TRBJ2-7; length: 16; D: TRBD1
CDR3: CASSELAGEEQYF; DNA: TGTGCCAGCAGTGAACTAGCGGGAGAAGAGCAGTACTTC; V: TRBV2; size: NA; J: TRBJ2-7; length: 13; D: TRBD2
CDR3: CASSVGGGGPEAFF; DNA: TGTGCCAGCAGCGTAGGGGGGGGAGGCCCTGAAGCTTTCTTT; V: TRBV9; size: NA; J: TRBJ1-1; length: 14; D: NA
CDR3: CATSVDRAAYNEQFF; DNA: TGTGCCACCAGCGTCGACAGGGCAGCCTACAATGAGCAGTTCTTC; V: TRBV15; size: NA; J: TRBJ2-1; length: 15; D: TRBD1
CDR3: CASSVGSTEIVTDTQYF; DNA: TGTGCCAGCAGCGTAGGGTCCACAGAAATCGTCACAGATACGCAGTATTTT; V: TRBV9; size: once; J: TRBJ2-3; length: 17; D: NA
CDR3: CASTNNGGRGRYGYTF; DNA: TGTGCCAGCACCAACAACGGCGGCAGGGGGCGGTATGGCTACACCTTC; V: TRBV7-9; size: NA; J: TRBJ1-2; length: 16; D: TRBD1
CDR3: CASRPDTGAGELFF; DNA: TGTGCCAGCAGGCCTGATACAGGGGCCGGGGAGCTGTTTTTT; V: TRBV27; size: NA; J: TRBJ2-2; length: 14; D: TRBD1
CDR3: CASILGKDRGRENTEAFF; DNA: TGTGCCAGCATTCTAGGTAAGGACAGGGGGCGAGAGAACACTGAAGCTTTCTTT; V: TRBV28; size: NA; J: TRBJ1-1; length: 18; D: TRBD1
CDR3: CASSPRGSGTGLSPLHF; DNA: TGTGCCAGCTCACCACGGGGATCCGGGACAGGGTTATCACCCCTCCACTTT; V: TRBV18; size: NA; J: TRBJ1-6; length: 17; D: TRBD1
CDR3: CASSTTQGAWNEQFF; DNA: TGTGCCAGCAGCACCACACAGGGGGCGTGGAATGAGCAGTTCTTC; V: TRBV7-9; size: NA; J: TRBJ2-1; length: 15; D: TRBD1
CDR3: CASSLGGTGWWPQHF; DNA: TGTGCCAGCAGCTTAGGGGGTACAGGGTGGTGGCCCCAGCATTTT; V: TRBV13; size: once; J: TRBJ1-5; length: 15; D: NA
CDR3: CAWSPANEKLFF; DNA: TGTGCCTGGAGTCCAGCTAATGAAAAACTGTTTTTT; V: TRBV30; size: once; J: TRBJ1-4; length: 12; D: NA
CDR3: CASSDMPDGYGYTF; DNA: TGTGCCAGCAGCGACATGCCGGATGGTTATGGCTACACCTTC; V: TRBV7-6; size: NA; J: TRBJ1-2; length: 14; D: NA
CDR3: CASSSGQGTNTIYF; DNA: TGTGCCAGCAGCTCCGGACAGGGCACAAACACCATATATTTT; V: TRBV5-4; size: NA; J: TRBJ1-3; length: 14; D: TRBD1
CDR3: CASSPNTGASYEQYF; DNA: TGTGCCAGCTCACCCAATACAGGGGCTTCCTACGAGCAGTACTTC; V: TRBV18; size: NA; J: TRBJ2-7; length: 15; D: TRBD1
CDR3: CASGWDTTNEKLFF; DNA: TGTGCCAGCGGGTGGGACACCACTAATGAAAAACTGTTTTTT; V: TRBV28; size: NA; J: TRBJ1-4; length: 14; D: NA
CDR3: CASSLEDSSYEQYF; DNA: TGTGCCAGCAGCTTAGAGGACAGCTCCTACGAGCAGTACTTC; V: TRBV7-9; size: NA; J: TRBJ2-7; length: 14; D: NA
CDR3: CASSSGTASYEQYF; DNA: TGTGCCAGCAGTTCCGGGACAGCCTCCTACGAGCAGTACTTC; V: TRBV6-5; size: NA; J: TRBJ2-7; length: 14; D: TRBD1
CDR3: CASSLGTSRSYEQYF; DNA: TGTGCCAGCAGCTTAGGGACTAGCAGGAGCTACGAGCAGTACTTC; V: TRBV13; size: NA; J: TRBJ2-7; length: 15; D: TRBD2